The 21 T cell receptor beta chains reported below all come from one sample, sequenced in a study of Graves' ophthalmopathy and Graves' hyperthyroidism. RNA transcripts provided the template for amplifying TCR beta CDR3 regions. Amplification began with first-round RT-PCR using HTBI primers, then second-round multiplex PCR was performed. TCRdb re-called the multiplex PCR reads with MiXCR, one entry per CDR3 protein. The sample includes roughly 700,000 distinct CDR3 sequences, 40% of them seen just once. Sequences were obtained from peripheral blood. Receptor source: an adult man with Graves' ophthalmopathy.

At least ten counts were recorded for this clonotype. This sequence joins TRBV6-5 and TRBJ2-7; the D is unclear. Trimming stripped 6 bases from V and 1 base from J, with 13 bases between. CDR3 length: 14 amino acids. Germline CDR1 reads MNHEY; CDR2 reads SVGAGI. The CDR3 DNA sequence: TGTGCCAGCAGGAGAGGTCGCAGTTCCTACGAGCAGTACTTC. This encodes CASRRGRSSYEQYF.

This clonotype showed up many times. This chain uses TRBV20-1 with TRBJ1-2, with TRBD1 matching 9 bases. The CDR3 extends over 13 amino acids. Germline values: CDR1 DFQATT, CDR2 SNEGSKA (reference sequence). The trim removed 0 bases at V and 6 bases at J, leaving 2 bases unmatched. The CDR3 sequence: CSARDDRGDGYTF. CDR3 in DNA: TGCAGTGCTAGAGATGACAGGGGGGATGGCTACACCTTC.

The chain is built from TRBV20-1 and TRBJ1-5; 7 nucleotides align to TRBD1. The junction had 5 bases not matched to a gene; V was cut back by 7 bases and J by 5 bases. The CDR3 contains 12 residues. Germline CDR1 and CDR2: DFQATT and SNEGSKA (reference sequence). The CDR3 loop reads CSVNRGDQPQHF. DNA of the CDR3: TGCAGTGTAAACAGGGGCGATCAGCCCCAGCATTTT.

This clonotype was counted a few times. The V call is TRBV10-3, the J call TRBJ2-3; TRBD1 matches at 8 bases. V gave up 6 bases and J gave up 2 bases; unmatched junction bases: 7. Germline CDR1 reads ENHRY; CDR2 reads SYGVKD. The CDR3 contains 15 residues. CDR3 protein: CAIRLTGAYTDTQYF. The CDR3 DNA sequence: TGTGCCATCAGATTGACAGGGGCGTACACAGATACGCAGTATTTT.

In its sample, this clonotype was seen a few times. This chain links TRBV24-1 with TRBJ1-5, with a possible D match to TRBD1 (5 bases). CDR1 is KGHDR, CDR2 SFDVKD, per germline. The CDR3 sequence is 20 residues long. Trimming took off 4 bases at V and 3 bases at J, with 27 bases between the two ends. DNA for the CDR3: TGTGCCACCAGTGAGTCTCCTTATAAAGACAGCTCCAGACTCAATCAGCCCCAGCATTTT. Residues: CATSESPYKDSSRLNQPQHF.

V and J are TRBV6-1 and TRBJ1-5; possibly TRBD1 for D (5 bases). Trimming removed 6 bases from V and 2 bases from J, with 11 bases in between. CDR3 length equals 14 residues. Looked up from germline, CDR1 is MNHNS and CDR2 is SASEGT. In DNA, the CDR3 is TGTGCCAGCAGGGGGACCTGGGGCAATCAGCCCCAGCATTTT. The encoded protein is CASRGTWGNQPQHF.

The V gene is TRBV7-2, the J gene TRBJ1-2; D is uncertain. From germline, CDR1 is SGHTA and CDR2 FQGNSA. CDR3 size: 17 residues. Between the trimmed V and J ends, which lost 2 bases and 1 base, there was a span of 17 bases. The CDR3 reads CASSLPLNSNYNYGYTF. The CDR3 nucleotides read TGTGCCAGCAGCTTACCATTGAACAGTAACTATAACTATGGCTACACCTTC.

This clonotype was picked up many times. J is TRBJ1-2 and V is TRBV6-6; no reliable D call. The CDR3 spans 13 residues. The germline CDR1 and CDR2 sequences are MNHNY and SVGAGI (reference sequence). V lost 2 bases and J lost 2, with 6 bases in between. The CDR3 reads CASSYGQNYGYTF. DNA of the CDR3: TGTGCCAGCAGTTACGGGCAGAACTATGGCTACACCTTC.

The rearrangement uses TRBV5-1 and TRBJ2-5; 11 bases match TRBD2. This CDR3 region has 16 residues. Germline values: CDR1 SGHRS, CDR2 YFSETQ. V lost 3 bases to trimming and J lost 5 bases; unmatched junction nucleotides: 9. The CDR3 sequence: CASSSRTSGLEETQYF. DNA of the CDR3: TGCGCCAGCAGCTCCCGGACTAGCGGGCTTGAGGAGACCCAGTACTTC.

To note about this clonotype: This may stem from a read error, because a much larger clone lies one nucleotide away. The J gene is TRBJ2-5, the V gene TRBV7-3, with a weak D call TRBD1 (5 bases). Germline V gene lookup returns CDR1 SGHTA and CDR2 FQGTGA. The V and J ends lost 10 bases and 4 bases respectively, with 22 bases between them. CDR3 length: 15 amino acids. CDR3 amino acids: CATSQGGAGGETQYF. For the CDR3, the DNA is TGTGCCACTTCTCAGGGTGGGGCAGGTGGAGAGACCCAGTACTTC.

Only a few counts were recorded for this clonotype. V gene TRBV10-3 combines with J gene TRBJ1-2, with D possibly TRBD1 on 5 matching bases. The CDR3 is made up of 13 amino acids. Trimming removed 10 bases from V and 8 bases from J, with 20 bases in between. Germline-derived CDR1 and CDR2 are ENHRY and SYGVKD. CDR3 coding DNA: TGTGCCAGCAGCGTAACAGGACTTGGCGGCTACACCTTC. This sequence encodes CASSVTGLGGYTF.

The chain couples TRBV2 to TRBJ2-5, with 9 positions matching TRBD1. V lost 4 bases to trimming and J lost 7 bases; unmatched junction nucleotides: 4. CDR1 SNHLY and CDR2 FYNNEI come from the germline V gene. CDR3 length: 13 amino acids. The CDR3 coding sequence is TGTGCCAGCAGTGGGGGACAGGGAGGGACCCAGTACTTC. It yields the protein CASSGGQGGTQYF.

The sample holds many counts of this clonotype. V usage is TRBV29-1 and J usage is TRBJ1-2, with a tentative D call TRBD1 (6 bases). CDR1 is SQVTM and CDR2 is ANQGSEA in the germline V gene. The V end lost 7 bases, the J end lost 2 bases, and 14 bases lay between the germline ends. This CDR3 spans 13 amino acids. The CDR3: CSGKQGTNYGYTF. The CDR3 DNA follows: TGCAGCGGCAAACAGGGAACAAACTATGGCTACACCTTC.

This sequence joins TRBV7-9 and TRBJ2-7, with D perhaps given as TRBD1 or TRBD2 (6 bases each). Trimming left V 5 bases short and J 6 bases short, with 17 bases between. Germline CDR1 reads SEHNR; CDR2 reads FQNEAQ (reference sequence). The CDR3 totals 14 residues. CDR3 loop: CASSVPRGGGEQYF. CDR3 nucleotides: TGTGCCAGCAGCGTCCCCAGGGGAGGTGGCGAGCAGTACTTC.

The sample holds a few counts of this clonotype. The V gene is TRBV7-9, the J gene TRBJ2-7, with a tentative D call TRBD2 (6 bases). Germline V gives CDR1 SEHNR, CDR2 FQNEAQ (reference sequence). The CDR3 has 14 residues. The V end was cut by 6 bases, the J end by 2 bases, with 14 bases between. The chain's CDR3 is CASSYSGGTYEQYF. In DNA form, the CDR3 reads TGTGCCAGCAGTTACTCCGGGGGAACCTACGAGCAGTACTTC.

The chain joins TRBV5-5 to TRBJ2-2, with 10 bases that match TRBD2. Trimming removed 4 bases from V and 5 bases from J; junction bases left unmatched: 11. This CDR3 is built from 17 residues. Germline V gives CDR1 SGHKS, CDR2 YYEKEE (reference sequence). This CDR3 reads CASSMAPSGSLTGELFF. The CDR3 region has the DNA TGTGCCAGCAGCATGGCCCCTAGCGGGAGCCTAACCGGGGAGCTGTTTTTT.

The gene calls are TRBV19 and TRBJ2-7; D is possibly TRBD1 (6 bases). V lost 5 bases and J lost 0, with 11 bases in between. The germline CDR1 and CDR2 sequences are LNHDA and SQIVND (reference sequence). This CDR3 is built from 14 residues. The CDR3 DNA is TGTGCCAGTAGTTCTCACAGGGTCTCCTACGAGCAGTACTTC. This encodes CASSSHRVSYEQYF. Supplemented by reference TRBV19 and TRBJ2-7, the full variable domain reads DGGITQSPKYLFRKEGQNVTLSCEQNLNHDAMYWYRQDPGQGLRLIYYSQIVNDFQKGDIAEGYSVSREKKESFPLTVTSAQKNPTAFYLCASSSHRVSYEQYFGPGTRLTVT.

Comments on this clonotype: Being one base from a much bigger clone, this may be a read error. Because it lacks the conserved phenylalanine or tryptophan at the end, this CDR3 is likely a read error. This chain joins TRBV5-1 and TRBJ1-1; unclear D gene. CDR1 and CDR2 from the germline V gene are SGHRS and YFSETQ. The CDR3 sequence is 14 residues long. V shed 6 bases and J shed 0 bases, with 12 bases lying between them. The CDR3 sequence: CASTHTAMNTEAFL. The CDR3, as DNA: TGCGCCAGCACGCACACAGCCATGAACACTGAAGCTTTCTTG.

Concerning this clonotype itself: Sequence at one end of the junction differs from germline and may be a read error. The chain carries TRBV20-1 and TRBJ1-1; D remains unclear. Germline loops: CDR1 DFQATT, CDR2 SNEGSKA (reference sequence). This CDR3 spans 15 amino acids. The DNA for the CDR3 is TGCAGTGCTAGAGATGGAAGGGAGATGAACACTGAAACTTTCTTT. This codes for CSARDGREMNTETFF.

For this clonotype: A read error is possible here, since a much larger clone lies one base away. The CDR3 does not close with the conserved phenylalanine or tryptophan, likely indicating a read error. The chain recombines TRBV5-5 with TRBJ1-1, with TRBD1 matching 9 bases. Germline trimming cut 3 bases from V and 10 bases from J; bases unmatched to any gene: 7. The CDR3 sequence is 13 residues long. Germline CDR1 and CDR2: SGHKS and YYEKEE (reference sequence). This chain's CDR3 is CASSYGQGFSAFL. CDR3 bases: TGTGCCAGCAGCTATGGACAGGGGTTTTCAGCTTTCCTT.

The V and J genes are TRBV11-2 and TRBJ1-1; tentative D call: TRBD1 (5 bases). Deletions cut 1 base from V and 7 bases from J, with 10 bases between. Germline V CDR1 and CDR2: SGHAT, FQNNGV. There are 13 residues in the CDR3. The CDR3 protein is CASSLGGGREAFF. CDR3 DNA sequence: TGTGCCAGCAGCTTAGGGGGGGGACGTGAAGCTTTCTTT.